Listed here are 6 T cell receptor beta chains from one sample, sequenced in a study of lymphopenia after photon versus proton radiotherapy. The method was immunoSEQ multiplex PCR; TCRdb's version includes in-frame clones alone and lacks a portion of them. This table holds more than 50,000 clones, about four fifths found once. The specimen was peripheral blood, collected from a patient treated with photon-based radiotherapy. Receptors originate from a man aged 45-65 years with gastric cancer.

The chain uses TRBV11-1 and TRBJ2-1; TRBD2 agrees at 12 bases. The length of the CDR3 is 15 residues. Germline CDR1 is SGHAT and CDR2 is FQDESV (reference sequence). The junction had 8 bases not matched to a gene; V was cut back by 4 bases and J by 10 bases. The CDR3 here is CASSSRTSGTLEQFF. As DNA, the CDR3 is TGTGCCAGCAGCTCCCGGACTAGCGGGACGCTAGAGCAGTTCTTC.

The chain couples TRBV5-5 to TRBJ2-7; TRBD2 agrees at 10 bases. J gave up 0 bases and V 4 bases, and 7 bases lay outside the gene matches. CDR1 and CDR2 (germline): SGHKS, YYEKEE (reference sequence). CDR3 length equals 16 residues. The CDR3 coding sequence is TGTGCCAGCAGCGTTAGCGGGAGGCATCTCTCCTACGAGCAGTACTTC. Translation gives CASSVSGRHLSYEQYF.

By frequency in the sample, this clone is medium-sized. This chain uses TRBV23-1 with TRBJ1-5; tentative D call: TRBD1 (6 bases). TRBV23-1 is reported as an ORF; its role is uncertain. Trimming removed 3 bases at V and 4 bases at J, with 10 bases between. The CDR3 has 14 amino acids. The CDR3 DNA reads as TGCGCCAGCAGTCACCCGAGGGGGAATCAGCCCCAGCATTTT. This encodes CASSHPRGNQPQHF.

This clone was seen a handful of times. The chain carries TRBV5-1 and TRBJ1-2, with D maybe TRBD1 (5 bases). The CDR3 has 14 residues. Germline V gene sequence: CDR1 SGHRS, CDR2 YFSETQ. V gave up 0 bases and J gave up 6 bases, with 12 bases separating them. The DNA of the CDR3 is TGCGCCAGCAGCTTGGTCGGCAGGGCTGATGGCTACACCTTC. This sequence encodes CASSLVGRADGYTF.

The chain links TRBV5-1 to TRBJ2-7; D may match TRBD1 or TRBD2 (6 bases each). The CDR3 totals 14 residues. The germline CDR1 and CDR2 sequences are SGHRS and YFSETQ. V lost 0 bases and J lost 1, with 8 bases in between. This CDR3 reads CASSLEGGSYEQYF. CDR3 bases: TGCGCCAGCAGCTTGGAGGGGGGATCCTACGAGCAGTACTTC.

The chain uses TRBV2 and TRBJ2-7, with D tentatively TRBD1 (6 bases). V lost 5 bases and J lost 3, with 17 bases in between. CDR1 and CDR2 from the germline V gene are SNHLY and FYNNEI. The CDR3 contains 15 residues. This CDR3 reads CASSRTALDYYEQYF. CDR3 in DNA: TGTGCCAGCAGTAGGACAGCTTTGGATTACTACGAGCAGTACTTC.